This TCR beta chain is from a study of T cell changes during pregnancy in multiple sclerosis. With V trimmed by 5 bases and J by 2 bases, 6 bases remained unmatched. The V gene's germline CDR1 is SEHNR and CDR2 FQNEAQ (reference sequence). This CDR3 contains 15 residues. This table comes from immunoSEQ multiplex PCR, and its TCRdb copy is limited to in-frame clones, with some not included. Of about 40,000 clones listed, 93% are singletons. Sample: CD4+ T cells from peripheral blood mononuclear cells, taken in the first trimester of pregnancy. This TCR derives from a female donor with multiple sclerosis, enrolled in a pregnancy study. The chain carries TRBV7-9 and TRBJ2-1, with TRBD2 matching over 7 bases. CDR3 nucleotide sequence: TGTGCCAGCAGCCGGGGGAGGGGTACCTACAATGAGCAGTTCTTC. Amino acids: CASSRGRGTYNEQFF.